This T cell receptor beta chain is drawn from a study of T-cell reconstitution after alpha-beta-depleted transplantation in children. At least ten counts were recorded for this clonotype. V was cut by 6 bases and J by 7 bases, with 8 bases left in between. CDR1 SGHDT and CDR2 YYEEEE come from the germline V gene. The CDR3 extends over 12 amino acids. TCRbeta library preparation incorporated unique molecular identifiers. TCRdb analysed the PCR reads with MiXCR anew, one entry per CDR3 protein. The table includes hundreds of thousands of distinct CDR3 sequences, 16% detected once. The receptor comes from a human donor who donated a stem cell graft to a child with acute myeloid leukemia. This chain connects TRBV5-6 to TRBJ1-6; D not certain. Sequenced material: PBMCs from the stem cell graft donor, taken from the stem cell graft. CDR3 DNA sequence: TGTGCCAGCACCCTCTCGAATTCACCCCTCCACTTT. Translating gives CASTLSNSPLHF.